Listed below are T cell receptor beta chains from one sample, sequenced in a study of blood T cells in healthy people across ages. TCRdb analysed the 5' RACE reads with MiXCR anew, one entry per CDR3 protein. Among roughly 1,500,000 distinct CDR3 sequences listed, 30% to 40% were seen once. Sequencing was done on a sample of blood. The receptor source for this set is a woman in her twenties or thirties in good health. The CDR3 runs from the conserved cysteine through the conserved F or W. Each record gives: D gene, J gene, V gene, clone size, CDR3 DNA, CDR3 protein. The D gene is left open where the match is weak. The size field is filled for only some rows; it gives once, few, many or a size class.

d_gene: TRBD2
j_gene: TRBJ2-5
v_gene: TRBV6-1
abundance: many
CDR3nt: TGTGCCAGCAGTGCTGGACTAGGAGAGACCCAGTACTTC
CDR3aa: CASSAGLGETQYF

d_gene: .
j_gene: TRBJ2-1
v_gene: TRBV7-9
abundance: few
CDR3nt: TGTGCCAGCAGCTCCGGGTGGGTTTCCTACAATGAGCAGTTCTTC
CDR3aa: CASSSGWVSYNEQFF

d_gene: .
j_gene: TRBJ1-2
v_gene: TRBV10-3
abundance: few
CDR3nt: TGTGCCAAAAGAAAGATTTCCTATGGCTACACCTTC
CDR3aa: CAKRKISYGYTF

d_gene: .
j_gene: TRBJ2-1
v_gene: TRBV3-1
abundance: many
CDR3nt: TGCGCCAGCAGCCAAGGGAGGAGCTCCTACAATGAGCAGTTCTTC
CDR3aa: CASSQGRSSYNEQFF

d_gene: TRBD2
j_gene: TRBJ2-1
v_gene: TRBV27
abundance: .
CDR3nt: TGTGCCAGCAGTTTTGCCGGACTAGCGGGGTACAATGAGCAGTTCTTC
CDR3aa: CASSFAGLAGYNEQFF

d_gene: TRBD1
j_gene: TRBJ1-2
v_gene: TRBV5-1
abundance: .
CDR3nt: TGCGCCAGCAGCCTCGACGGACAGGCCCCCTTAGGGTATGGCTACACCTTC
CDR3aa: CASSLDGQAPLGYGYTF

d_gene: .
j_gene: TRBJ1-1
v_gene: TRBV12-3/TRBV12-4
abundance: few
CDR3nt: TGTGCCAGCACAACCACAGGATACACTGAAGCTTTCTTT
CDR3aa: CASTTTGYTEAFF

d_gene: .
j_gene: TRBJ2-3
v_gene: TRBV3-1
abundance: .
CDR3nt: TGTGCCAGCAGCCAAGTTTCAGACACAGATACGCGGTATTTT
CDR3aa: CASSQVSDTDTRYF

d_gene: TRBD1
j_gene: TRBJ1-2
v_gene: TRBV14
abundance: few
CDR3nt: TGTGCCAGCAGCATCGGGGACAGGGCGAACTATGGCTACACCTTC
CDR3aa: CASSIGDRANYGYTF

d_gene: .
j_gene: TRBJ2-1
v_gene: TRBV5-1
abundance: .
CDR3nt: TGCGCCAGCAGCTTGGGGGAGGATCCAAGCTCCTACAATGAGCAGTTCTTC
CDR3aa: CASSLGEDPSSYNEQFF

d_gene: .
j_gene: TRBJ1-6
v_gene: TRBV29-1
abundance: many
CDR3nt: TGCAGCGTGGAAGAGCAAGCAAATTCACCCCTCCACTTT
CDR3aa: CSVEEQANSPLHF

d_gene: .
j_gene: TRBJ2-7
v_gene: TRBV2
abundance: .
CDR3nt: TGTGCCAGCGGGGCGTACAGGGATCTTGAGCAGTACTTC
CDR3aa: CASGAYRDLEQYF

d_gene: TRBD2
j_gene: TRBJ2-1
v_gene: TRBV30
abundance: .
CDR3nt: TGTGCCTGGGGCCATAGCGGGGGTGATGAGCAGTTCTTC
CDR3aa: CAWGHSGGDEQFF

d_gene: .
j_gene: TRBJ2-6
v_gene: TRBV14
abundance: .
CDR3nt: TGTGCCAGCAGCCAAGTGTGGCCCGGGGCCAACGTCCTGACTTTC
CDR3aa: CASSQVWPGANVLTF

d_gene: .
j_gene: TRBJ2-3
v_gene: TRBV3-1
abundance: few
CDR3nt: TGTGCCAGCAGTCGAGTGGGGGGGCGTAGCACAGATACGCAGTATTTT
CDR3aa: CASSRVGGRSTDTQYF

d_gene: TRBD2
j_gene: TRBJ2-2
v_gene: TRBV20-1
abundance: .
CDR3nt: TGCAGTGCTAGAGGGTCTAGCGGGAGATATAACACCGGGGAGCTGTTTTTT
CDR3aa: CSARGSSGRYNTGELFF

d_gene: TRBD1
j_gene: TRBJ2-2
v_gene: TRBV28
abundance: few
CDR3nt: TGTGCCAGCAGTTTGTCCGGGACAGGGGTTAGAACCGGGGAGCTGTTTTTT
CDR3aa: CASSLSGTGVRTGELFF

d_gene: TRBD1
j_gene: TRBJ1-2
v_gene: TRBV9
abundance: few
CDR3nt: TGTGCCAGCAGCGTATCGACAGGGACCAACTATGGCTACACCTTC
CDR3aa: CASSVSTGTNYGYTF

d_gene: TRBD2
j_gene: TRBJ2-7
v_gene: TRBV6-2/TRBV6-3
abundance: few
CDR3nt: TGTGCCAGCAGTTGGGTTAGCGGGAGGAATGAGCAGTACTTC
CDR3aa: CASSWVSGRNEQYF

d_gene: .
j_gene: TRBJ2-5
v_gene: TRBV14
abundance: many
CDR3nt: TGTGCCAGCAGCTCACTTCAGCTTCAAGAGACCCAGTACTTC
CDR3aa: CASSSLQLQETQYF

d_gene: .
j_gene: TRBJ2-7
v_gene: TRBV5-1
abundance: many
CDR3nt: TGCGCCAGCAGCTTGGTATCCGGCTCCTACGAGCAGTACTTC
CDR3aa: CASSLVSGSYEQYF

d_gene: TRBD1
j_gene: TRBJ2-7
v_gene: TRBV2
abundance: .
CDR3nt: TGTGCCAGCGAGGGACAGGCACTCGAGCAGTACTTC
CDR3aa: CASEGQALEQYF

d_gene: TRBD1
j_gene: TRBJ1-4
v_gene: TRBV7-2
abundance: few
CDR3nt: TGTGCCAGCAGCTTAGAAAGGGGGCGAGAAAAACTGTTTTTT
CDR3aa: CASSLERGREKLFF

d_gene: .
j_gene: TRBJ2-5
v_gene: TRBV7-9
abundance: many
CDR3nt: TGTGCCAGCAGCTTAACAGCAGAGGAGACCCAGTACTTC
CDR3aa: CASSLTAEETQYF

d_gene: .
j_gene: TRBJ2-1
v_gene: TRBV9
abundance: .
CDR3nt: TGTGCCAGCAGCCCGACTGAGGGCCCCTACAATGAGCAGTTCTTC
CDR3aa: CASSPTEGPYNEQFF

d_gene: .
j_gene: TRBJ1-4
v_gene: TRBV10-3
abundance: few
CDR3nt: TGTGCCATCCGGGCCCCAGGGGAAAAACTGTTTTTT
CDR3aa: CAIRAPGEKLFF

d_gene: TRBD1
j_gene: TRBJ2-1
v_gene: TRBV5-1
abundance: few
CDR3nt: TGCGCCACCACGCAGAACAGGGGGACCTACAATGAGCAGTTCTTC
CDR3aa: CATTQNRGTYNEQFF

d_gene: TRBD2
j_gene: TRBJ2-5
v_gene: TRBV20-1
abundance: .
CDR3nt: TGCAGTGCTAGACTAGCGGGGCGGAGGGAGACCCAGTACTTC
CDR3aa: CSARLAGRRETQYF

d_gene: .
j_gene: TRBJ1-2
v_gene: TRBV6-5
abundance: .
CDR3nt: TGTGCCAGCACGCGTGACCCCGGGGCCCTCTATGGCTACACCTTC
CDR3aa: CASTRDPGALYGYTF

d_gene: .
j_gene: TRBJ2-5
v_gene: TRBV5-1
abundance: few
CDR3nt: TGCGCCAGCAGCTTGGACCTAAGAGAATCCCAGTACTTC
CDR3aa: CASSLDLRESQYF

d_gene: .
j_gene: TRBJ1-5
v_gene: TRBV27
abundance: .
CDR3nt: TGTGCCAGCAGCTCTGACCGGACAATGGGGAATCAGCCCCAGCATTTT
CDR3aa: CASSSDRTMGNQPQHF

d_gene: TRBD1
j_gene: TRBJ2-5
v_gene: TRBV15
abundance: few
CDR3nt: TGTGCCACCAGCGATCCGGGACAGGGGGCCGAAAGGCAAGAGACCCAGTACTTC
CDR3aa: CATSDPGQGAERQETQYF

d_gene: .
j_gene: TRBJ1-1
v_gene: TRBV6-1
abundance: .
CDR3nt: TGTGCCAGCAGTGAGACGATAATCATGAACACTGAAGCTTTCTTT
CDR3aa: CASSETIIMNTEAFF

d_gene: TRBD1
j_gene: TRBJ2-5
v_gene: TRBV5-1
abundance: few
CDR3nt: TGCGCCAGCAGCCCGACAGGGCACAAGGAAGAGACCCAGTACTTC
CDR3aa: CASSPTGHKEETQYF

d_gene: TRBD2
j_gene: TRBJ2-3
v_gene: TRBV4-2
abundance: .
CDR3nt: TGTGCCAGCAGCCTGGGACTAGCGGGAGCGGTAGATACGCAGTATTTT
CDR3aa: CASSLGLAGAVDTQYF

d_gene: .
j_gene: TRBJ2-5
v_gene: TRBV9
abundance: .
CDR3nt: TGTGCCAGCAGCGTAGAGGGGGGCTTGCAAGAGACCCAGTACTTC
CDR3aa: CASSVEGGLQETQYF

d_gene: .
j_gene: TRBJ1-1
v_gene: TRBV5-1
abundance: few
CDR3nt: TGCGCCAGCAGCTTTCAGTCTGAAGCTTTCTTT
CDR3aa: CASSFQSEAFF

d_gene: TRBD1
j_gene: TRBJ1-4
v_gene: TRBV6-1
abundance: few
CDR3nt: TGTGCCAGCAGTGTTTTTCCGGGACAGGCGGCTGAAAAACTGTTTTTT
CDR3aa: CASSVFPGQAAEKLFF

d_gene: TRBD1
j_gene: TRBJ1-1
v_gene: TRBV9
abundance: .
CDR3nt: TGTGCCAGCAGTCGACAGGGACGCTCTGAAGCTTTCTTT
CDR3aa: CASSRQGRSEAFF

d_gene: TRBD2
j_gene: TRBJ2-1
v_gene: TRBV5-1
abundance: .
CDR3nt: TGCGCCAGCAGCTTGGCCGCTAGCGGCCCCTACAATGAGCAGTTCTTC
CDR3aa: CASSLAASGPYNEQFF

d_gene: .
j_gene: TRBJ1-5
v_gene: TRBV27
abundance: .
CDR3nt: TGTGCCAGCGGCCGTCGCCAGCCCCAGCATTTT
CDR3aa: CASGRRQPQHF

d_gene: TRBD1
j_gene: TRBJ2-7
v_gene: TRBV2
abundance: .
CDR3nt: TGTGCCAGCTTAAGAGGACAGGGATCCTACGAGCAGTACTTC
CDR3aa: CASLRGQGSYEQYF

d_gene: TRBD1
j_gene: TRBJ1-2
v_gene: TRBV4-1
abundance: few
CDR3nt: TGCGCCAGCAGCCAACGGGACAGGGGTGAGGCTAACTATGGCTACACCTTC
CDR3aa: CASSQRDRGEANYGYTF

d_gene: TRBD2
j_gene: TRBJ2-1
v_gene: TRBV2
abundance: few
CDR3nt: TGTGCCAGCAAGGACAGGGCACTAGCGGGAGGTCATGAGCAGTTCTTC
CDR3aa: CASKDRALAGGHEQFF

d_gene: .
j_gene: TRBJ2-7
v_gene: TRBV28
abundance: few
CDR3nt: TGTGCCAGCAGTTTCATGGCCGGGACCCTCTACGAGCAGTACTTC
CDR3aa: CASSFMAGTLYEQYF

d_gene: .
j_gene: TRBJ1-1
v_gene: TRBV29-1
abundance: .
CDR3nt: TGCAGCGTTGAATCTGGGGGGCGGGAAGCTTTCTTT
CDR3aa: CSVESGGREAFF

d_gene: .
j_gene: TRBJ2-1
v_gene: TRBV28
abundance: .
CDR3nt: TGTGCCAGCCGTACTGAGAACGGGCTCAATGAGCAGTTCTTC
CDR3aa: CASRTENGLNEQFF

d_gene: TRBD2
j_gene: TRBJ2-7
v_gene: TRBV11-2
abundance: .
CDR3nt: TGTGCCAGCAGCCTGTCCACTAGCGGGGTCAACGAGCAGTACTTC
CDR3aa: CASSLSTSGVNEQYF

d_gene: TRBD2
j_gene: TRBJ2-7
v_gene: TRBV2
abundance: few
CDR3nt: TGTGCCAGCAGTGAGGGAGCGGGAGTGGTCTACGAGCAGTACTTC
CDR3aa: CASSEGAGVVYEQYF

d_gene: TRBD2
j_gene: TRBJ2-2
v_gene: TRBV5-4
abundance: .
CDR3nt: TGTGCCAGCAGCTCCATGTACCGGACTAGAAACACCGGGGAGCTGTTTTTT
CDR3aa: CASSSMYRTRNTGELFF

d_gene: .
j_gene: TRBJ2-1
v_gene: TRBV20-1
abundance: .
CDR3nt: TGCAGTGCTAGAGATCTGAGTTCTACCTACAATGAGCAGTTCTTC
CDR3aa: CSARDLSSTYNEQFF

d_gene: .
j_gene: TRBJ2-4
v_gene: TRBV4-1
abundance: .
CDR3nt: TGCGCCAGCAGCCAAGATGTTCTCTCCAAAAACATTCAGTACTTC
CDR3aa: CASSQDVLSKNIQYF

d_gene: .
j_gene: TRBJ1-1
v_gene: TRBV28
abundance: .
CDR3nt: TGTGCCAGCAGACCTCCGGGGGGGCTGGGAACTGAAGCTTTCTTT
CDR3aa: CASRPPGGLGTEAFF

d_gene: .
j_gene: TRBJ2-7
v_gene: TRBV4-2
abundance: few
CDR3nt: TGTGCCAGCAGCCCCAAGATAGCGAACGAGCAGTACTTC
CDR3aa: CASSPKIANEQYF

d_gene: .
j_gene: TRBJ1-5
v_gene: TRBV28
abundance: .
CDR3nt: TGTGCCAGCAGTGTTCGGGGAGGGGCTAAGGTGCCCCAGCATTTT
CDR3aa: CASSVRGGAKVPQHF

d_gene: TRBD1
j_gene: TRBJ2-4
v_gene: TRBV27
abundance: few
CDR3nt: TGTGCCAGCAGTTTAGTAGGGGGCGGAAACATTCAGTACTTC
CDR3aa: CASSLVGGGNIQYF